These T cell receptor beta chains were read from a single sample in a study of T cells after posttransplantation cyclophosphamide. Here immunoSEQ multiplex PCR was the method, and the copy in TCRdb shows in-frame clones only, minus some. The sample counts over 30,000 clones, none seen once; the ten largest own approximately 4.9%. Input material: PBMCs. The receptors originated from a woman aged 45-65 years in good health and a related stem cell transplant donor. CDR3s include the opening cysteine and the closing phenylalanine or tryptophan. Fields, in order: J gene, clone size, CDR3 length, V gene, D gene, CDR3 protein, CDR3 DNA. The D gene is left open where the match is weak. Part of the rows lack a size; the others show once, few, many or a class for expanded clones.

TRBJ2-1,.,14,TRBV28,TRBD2,CASSSGGPYNEQFF,TGTGCCAGCAGTAGCGGGGGGCCGTACAATGAGCAGTTCTTC
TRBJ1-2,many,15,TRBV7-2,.,CASSKDRTDFYGYTF,TGTGCCAGCAGTAAAGATAGGACAGACTTCTATGGCTACACCTTC
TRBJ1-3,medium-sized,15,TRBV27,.,CASSLSFSTGNTIYF,TGTGCCAGCAGTTTATCCTTTTCTACGGGAAACACCATATATTTT
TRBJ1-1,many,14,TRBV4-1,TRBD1,CASSPVPQGRQAFF,TGCGCCAGCAGCCCAGTCCCACAGGGGAGACAAGCTTTCTTT
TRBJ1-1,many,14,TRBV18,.,CASSPSAQGTEAFF,TGTGCCAGCTCACCGTCAGCTCAGGGCACTGAAGCTTTCTTT
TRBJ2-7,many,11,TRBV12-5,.,CASGVHYEQYF,TGTGCTAGTGGTGTTCACTACGAGCAGTACTTC
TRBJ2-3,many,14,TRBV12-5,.,CASGLPRQTDTQYF,TGTGCTAGTGGTTTGCCCCGACAGACAGATACGCAGTATTTT
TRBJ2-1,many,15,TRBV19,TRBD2,CATGLAGGTWNEQFF,TGTGCCACCGGACTAGCGGGGGGTACTTGGAATGAGCAGTTCTTC
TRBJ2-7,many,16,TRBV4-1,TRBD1,CASSPTPGTGPYEQYF,TGCGCCAGCAGCCCAACCCCCGGGACAGGTCCCTACGAGCAGTACTTC
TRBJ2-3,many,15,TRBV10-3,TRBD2,CAIMQRGTYTDTQYF,TGTGCCATCATGCAGCGGGGAACATACACAGATACGCAGTATTTT
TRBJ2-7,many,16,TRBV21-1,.,CASSKGYGNLSYEQYF,TGTGCCAGCAGCAAAGGGTACGGTAACCTCTCCTACGAGCAGTACTTC
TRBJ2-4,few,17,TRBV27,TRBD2,CASSLASGGLAKNIQYF,TGTGCCAGCAGTTTAGCTAGCGGGGGACTAGCCAAAAACATTCAGTACTTC
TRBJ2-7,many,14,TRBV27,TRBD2,CASSSGGALNEQYF,TGTGCCAGCAGTAGCGGGGGGGCTTTGAACGAGCAGTACTTC
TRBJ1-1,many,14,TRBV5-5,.,CASSLARGENEAFF,TGTGCCAGCAGCTTGGCCCGGGGTGAAAATGAAGCTTTCTTT
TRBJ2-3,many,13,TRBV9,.,CASGRVGTDTQYF,TGTGCCAGCGGCAGGGTAGGGACAGATACGCAGTATTTT
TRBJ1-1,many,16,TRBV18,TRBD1,CASSPSRQGASAEAFF,TGTGCCAGCTCACCAAGTCGACAGGGGGCTAGCGCTGAAGCTTTCTTT
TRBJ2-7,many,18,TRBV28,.,CASSFLLPTVSSSYEQYF,TGTGCCAGCAGTTTCCTGCTCCCGACAGTCTCGAGCTCCTACGAGCAGTACTTC
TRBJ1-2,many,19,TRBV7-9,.,CASSLYYLTGGNPNYGYTF,TGTGCCAGCAGCTTATATTATCTGACGGGAGGGAACCCTAACTATGGCTACACCTTC
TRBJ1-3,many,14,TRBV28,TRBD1,CASSLGTAGNTIYF,TGTGCCAGCAGCTTAGGGACAGCTGGAAACACCATATATTTT
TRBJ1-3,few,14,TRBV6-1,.,CASSLGEGRNTIYF,TGTGCCAGCAGTTTAGGGGAGGGGAGAAACACCATATATTTT
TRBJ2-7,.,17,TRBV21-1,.,CASSTVKIQGAFYEQYF,TGTGCCAGCAGCACCGTCAAAATACAGGGGGCTTTCTACGAGCAGTACTTC
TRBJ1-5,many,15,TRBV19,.,CASSISAGGRQPQHF,TGTGCCAGTAGTATCTCCGCGGGGGGACGGCAGCCCCAGCATTTT
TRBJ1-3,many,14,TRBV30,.,CAWSVGSSGNTIYF,TGTGCCTGGAGTGTTGGGAGCTCTGGAAACACCATATATTTT